The present TCR beta chain was sequenced within a study of HIV-infected patients and healthy controls. Study-wide findings and caveats: HIV-infected patients shared fewer CDR3 sequences between individuals than healthy controls.

Alpha and beta constant-region primers primed reverse transcription of 500 to 550 ng RNA. Each of the alpha and beta chains got its own library through chain-specific third strand synthesis with indices. TCRdb reanalysed the 5' RACE reads using MiXCR and keeps one entry per CDR3 protein. The sample lists approximately 25,000 distinct CDR3 sequences; 8.5% were seen once. The CDR3 is made up of 16 amino acids. CDR1 and CDR2 from the germline V gene are SGHRS and YFSETQ. The V and J ends lost 0 bases and 1 base respectively, with 14 bases between them. Ten or more counts support this clonotype. The antigen is unknown. Whole blood was used without fractionation, so all unsorted peripheral T cells were included.

This TCR was sampled from an adult in good health. Source material: blood. The chain has TRBV5-1 and TRBJ2-7; unclear D gene. CDR3 DNA sequence: TGCGCCAGCAGCTTGGTGGGCGGTTTCAAATCCTACGAGCAGTACTTC. It codes for CASSLVGGFKSYEQYF.